This TCR beta chain was recorded in a study of tissue T cells after allogeneic stem cell transplantation. Regarding this clone: Mouse gene names and germline throughout.

The repertoire was sequenced with immunoSEQ multiplex PCR; TCRdb's copy has only in-frame clones and lacks some. The sample lists some 48,000 clones, around 70% occurring once. The TCR was taken from a pool of C57BL/6 mice in good health. The specimen was sorted cells pooled from one or two spleens.

The sequenced CDR3 bases are TGTGCCAGCAGTATAGTGCCAGGGGGGGCAGAAACGCTGTAT. This sequence encodes CASSIVPGGAETLY. In full, the CDR3 is CASSIVPGGAETLYF. The chain carries TRBV19 and TRBJ2-3, with a tentative D call TRBD1 (7 bases). The read finishes 1 residue shy of the CDR3 end, and the germline J gene is used to complete it. V dropped 0 bases and J dropped 3 bases, with 11 bases sitting between them. Per the germline V gene, CDR1 is FNHDT and CDR2 is SITEND (reference sequence). The CDR3 is 15 residues long. The full variable domain, its missing parts supplied by reference TRBV19 and TRBJ2-3, is GGIITQTPKFLIGQEGQKLTLKCQQNFNHDTMYWYRQDSGKGLRLIYYSITENDLQKGDLSEGYDASREKKSSFSLTVTSAQKNEMAVFLCASSIVPGGAETLYFGSGTRLTVL.